This TCR beta chain was found in a study of human T cells and chemical hapten exposure. General study points: TCRs exceeding 1 in 1000 frequency stayed unchanged with DPC sensitization.

MiXCR, applied by TCRdb to the RACE reads, yields one record per CDR3 protein. The sample holds fewer than 130,000 distinct CDR3 sequences, about 10% seen once. This clonotype was seen a handful of times. Its antigen is unidentified. V shed 5 bases and J shed 3 bases, with 7 bases lying between them. The germline V gene encodes CDR1 KGHSH and CDR2 LQKENI. The CDR3 covers 13 residues. Time point of the sample: patch test 1, 2 weeks after DPC sensitization. This sample's treatment: therapeutic diphenylcyclopropenone sensitization with weekly scalp DPC. Those who donated were patients with alopecia, 18 to 70 years of age, and suitable for DPC.

The specimen was whole blood, collected in connection with sensitization to the hapten diphenylcyclopropenone (DPC). The chain couples TRBV18 to TRBJ1-4; no clear D. The sequence derives from a woman in her thirties or forties with alopecia areata. Some clones in this sample may be carry-over from other donors' samples. DNA of the CDR3: TGTGCCAGCTCAGGGGTTGCTAATGAAAAACTGTTTTTT. Its translation is CASSGVANEKLFF.